This paragraph reports one T cell receptor beta chain. This record comes from a study of monozygotic twins with cystic fibrosis. Looked up from germline, CDR1 is ENHRY and CDR2 is SYGVKD. The V gene end was trimmed by 8 bases and the J gene end by 8 bases; junction bases not matched to a gene: 8. The CDR3 has 13 amino acids. Profiled with immunoSEQ multiplex PCR; TCRdb holds only in-frame clones, not every one. The sample gives 8,500 to 14,000 clones, approximately 96% of which show up once; around 0.9% is in the top ten. The sequencing input was blood. This sequence originates from a boy under 18 with cystic fibrosis. V usage is TRBV10-3 and J usage is TRBJ2-1; 8 bases align to TRBD1. Here the CDR3 reads CAIGGQVAYEQFF. The CDR3 DNA reads as TGTGCCATCGGGGGACAGGTCGCCTATGAGCAGTTCTTC.